These 23 T cell receptor beta chains originate from one sample sequenced in a study of T cell responses to AZD1222 COVID-19 vaccine. TCRdb's copy holds only in-frame clones and misses some; the assay was immunoSEQ multiplex PCR. Of roughly 130,000 clones in the sample, about 90% are singletons; the top ten hold approximately 1.7%. This sample comprised peripheral blood, obtained on day 0 of AZD1222 vaccination. These receptors all stem from an adult in good health.

The chain links TRBV19 to TRBJ2-3; tentative D call: TRBD2 (6 bases). The CDR3 sequence is 14 residues long. Germline loops: CDR1 LNHDA, CDR2 SQIVND (reference sequence). V gave up 5 bases and J gave up 2 bases, with 11 bases separating them. The CDR3 DNA sequence: TGTGCCAGTAGTCTCGGGAGAACCACAGATACGCAGTATTTT. Its protein is CASSLGRTTDTQYF.

The V gene is TRBV19, the J gene TRBJ1-1, with unresolved D. The CDR3 runs to 13 residues. The V end lost 3 bases, the J end lost 1 base, and 6 bases lay between the germline ends. Germline loops: CDR1 LNHDA, CDR2 SQIVND (reference sequence). The CDR3 is CASSMGGNTEAFF. Here the CDR3 DNA reads TGTGCCAGTAGTATGGGAGGGAACACTGAAGCTTTCTTT.

This chain uses TRBV5-4 with TRBJ1-4; unclear D gene. The CDR3 consists of 15 residues. The germline CDR1 and CDR2 sequences are SGHNT and YYREEE (reference sequence). V lost 0 bases and J 3 bases, leaving 9 bases between the germline ends. CDR3 bases: TGTGCCAGCAGCTTGGATGAGGGAGCTAATGAAAAACTGTTTTTT. Its translation is CASSLDEGANEKLFF.

This chain connects TRBV5-8 to TRBJ1-5; 8 nucleotides agree with TRBD1. CDR3 size: 15 residues. Germline CDR1 SGHTS, CDR2 YDEGEE. V was pared by 4 bases and J by 4 bases, with 7 bases of the junction left unmatched. In DNA, the CDR3 is TGTGCCAGCAGCCTCCGGACAGGGTTAAATCAGCCCCAGCATTTT. Translated, it gives CASSLRTGLNQPQHF.

V gene TRBV27 combines with J gene TRBJ2-3; 13 nucleotides match TRBD2. The CDR3 length is 16 residues. Germline CDR1 and CDR2: MNHEY and SMNVEV (reference sequence). The J segment lost 4 bases and the V segment lost 4 bases, leaving 5 bases of the junction unmatched. CDR3 nucleotides: TGTGCCAGCAGTTGGATACTAGCGGGAGGGCCAGATACGCAGTATTTT. Amino acid sequence: CASSWILAGGPDTQYF.

This clone has just one count. The chain combines TRBV5-4 with TRBJ1-1; D is perhaps TRBD1 (6 bases). This CDR3 region has 13 residues. Germline CDR1 SGHNT, CDR2 YYREEE (reference sequence). V was cut by 3 bases and J by 1 base, with 7 bases left in between. The CDR3 region has the DNA TGTGCCAGCAGCTGGACAGCGAACACTGAAGCTTTCTTT. It specifies CASSWTANTEAFF.

The chain uses TRBV7-2 and TRBJ2-5, with D perhaps matching TRBD1 (6 bases). In germline, CDR1 is SGHTA, CDR2 FQGNSA. The CDR3 runs to 16 residues. Trimming stripped 1 base from V and 1 base from J, with 13 bases between. The chain's CDR3 is CASSLDPGQSQETQYF. The CDR3 nucleotides read TGTGCCAGCAGCTTAGACCCCGGACAGTCCCAAGAGACCCAGTACTTC.

This clone was counted a single time. This chain links TRBV7-6 with TRBJ2-7; 13 nucleotides match TRBD2. CDR1 is SGHVS, CDR2 FNYEAQ, per germline. The trim removed 0 bases at V and 0 bases at J, leaving 8 bases unmatched. The CDR3 loop spans 19 amino acids. The CDR3 nucleotides read TGTGCCAGCAGCTTAGCGACTAGCGGGGGGCCTATCCGCTCCTACGAGCAGTACTTC. Translated: CASSLATSGGPIRSYEQYF.

The chain joins TRBV30 to TRBJ1-5, with 10 bases lining up with TRBD1. This CDR3 contains 12 residues. Trimming removed 1 base from V and 14 bases from J; junction bases left unmatched: 5. Germline V lookup: CDR1 GTSNPN, CDR2 SVGIG (reference sequence). CDR3 residues: CAWSEPGTGEHF. CDR3 DNA sequence: TGTGCCTGGAGTGAACCCGGGACAGGGGAGCATTTT.

CDR3 nucleotides: TGTGCCAGCAGTTTACAGCAGGGCGGCGCTGAAGCTTTCTTT. It translates to CASSLQQGGAEAFF. The chain links TRBV27 to TRBJ1-1, with a possible D match to TRBD1 (5 bases). The ends were cut back, 2 bases at V and 6 bases at J, with 13 bases in the middle. Germline loops: CDR1 MNHEY, CDR2 SMNVEV (reference sequence). The CDR3 loop spans 14 amino acids.

This chain connects TRBV5-4 to TRBJ1-1, with a possible D match to TRBD1 (5 bases). V was trimmed by 4 bases and J by 0 bases, leaving 7 bases between them. The germline V gene encodes CDR1 SGHNT and CDR2 YYREEE (reference sequence). The CDR3 extends over 13 amino acids. CDR3 coding DNA: TGTGCCAGCAGCCGCAGGGTGAACACTGAAGCTTTCTTT. It is translated as CASSRRVNTEAFF.

J is TRBJ1-2 and V is TRBV18; D might be TRBD1 (5 bases). CDR3 length: 13 residues. Looked up from germline, CDR1 is KGHSH and CDR2 is LQKENI. Trimming stripped 3 bases from V and 3 bases from J, with 8 bases between. CDR3 sequence: CASSPQGDYGYTF. The CDR3 nucleotides are TGTGCCAGCTCACCCCAGGGAGACTATGGCTACACCTTC.

V gene TRBV30 combines with J gene TRBJ2-1; 7 bases are shared with TRBD1. There are 15 residues in the CDR3. The germline V gene encodes CDR1 GTSNPN and CDR2 SVGIG (reference sequence). J was trimmed by 1 base and V by 4 bases; bases with no gene match: 7. CDR3 in amino acids: CAWTSGTVSYNEQFF. The CDR3 region has the DNA TGTGCCTGGACTTCCGGGACAGTTTCCTACAATGAGCAGTTCTTC.

The V gene is TRBV5-4, the J gene TRBJ1-1; TRBD1 matches 7 bases. The CDR3 is made up of 14 amino acids. Germline V gene lookup returns CDR1 SGHNT and CDR2 YYREEE (reference sequence). J was trimmed by 1 base and V by 4 bases; bases with no gene match: 4. The CDR3, as DNA: TGTGCCAGCAGCGAAGGGGGCGAGAACACTGAAGCTTTCTTT. Protein sequence: CASSEGGENTEAFF.

V and J are TRBV19 and TRBJ1-6; 9 bases line up with TRBD1. CDR1 and CDR2 (germline): LNHDA, SQIVND (reference sequence). The CDR3 is 16 amino acids. The junction had 8 bases not matched to a gene; V was cut back by 4 bases and J by 7 bases. DNA for the CDR3: TGTGCCAGTAGTAAAGAGGGACAGGGAATCAATTCACCCCTCCACTTT. This translates into CASSKEGQGINSPLHF. Looking up the rest from reference TRBV19 and TRBJ1-6 gives the full variable domain: DGGITQSPKYLFRKEGQNVTLSCEQNLNHDAMYWYRQDPGQGLRLIYYSQIVNDFQKGDIAEGYSVSREKKESFPLTVTSAQKNPTAFYLCASSKEGQGINSPLHFGNGTRLTVT.

V gene TRBV2 combines with J gene TRBJ1-1; 7 bases are a match to TRBD1. CDR1 and CDR2 (germline): SNHLY, FYNNEI. This CDR3 is built from 16 residues. J lost 1 base, V lost 4 bases, and 9 bases had no gene match. The CDR3 DNA is TGTGCCAGCAGTGGAAGGGCGGGACAGACGAACACTGAAGCTTTCTTT. Translated: CASSGRAGQTNTEAFF.

The chain recombines TRBV5-4 with TRBJ1-2, with D perhaps matching TRBD1 (5 bases). Germline assignment: CDR1 SGHNT and CDR2 YYREEE (reference sequence). The CDR3 is 17 residues long. V gave up 3 bases and J gave up 4 bases, with 22 bases separating them. CDR3 in DNA: TGTGCCAGCAGCTCGGGGACCGGACTCGGGCCTTTCTATGGCTACACCTTC. It encodes CASSSGTGLGPFYGYTF.

The chain links TRBV27 to TRBJ1-2; tentatively, D is TRBD1 (5 bases). Per germline, CDR1 MNHEY and CDR2 SMNVEV (reference sequence). CDR3 length equals 14 residues. V was clipped by 5 bases and J by 6 bases, with 16 bases between them. CDR3 nucleotides: TGTGCCAGCAGTCCTATCGGCAGGGTGAATGGCTACACCTTC. It specifies CASSPIGRVNGYTF.

A single count supports this clone. The chain couples TRBV7-3 to TRBJ2-6; 7 bases are shared with TRBD1. Germline assignment: CDR1 SGHTA and CDR2 FQGTGA. The length of the CDR3 is 15 residues. V gave up 3 bases and J gave up 3 bases; unmatched junction bases: 2. Here the CDR3 reads CASSFGTVGANVLTF. The CDR3 DNA is TGTGCCAGCAGCTTTGGGACAGTTGGGGCCAACGTCCTGACTTTC.

A few counts support this clone. The chain has TRBV5-4 and TRBJ1-1, with TRBD1 as a possible D gene (6 bases). The CDR3 contains 14 residues. CDR1 is SGHNT, CDR2 YYREEE, per germline (reference sequence). Trimming removed 4 bases at V and 4 bases at J, with 14 bases between. CDR3 loop: CASSLTGSSTEAFF. The CDR3 nucleotides are TGTGCCAGCAGCCTCACAGGGTCCTCCACTGAAGCTTTCTTT.

This chain connects TRBV7-9 to TRBJ1-5; no definite D call. Trimming pared 1 base from V and 0 bases from J, leaving 4 bases between. Germline CDR1 and CDR2: SEHNR and FQNEAQ (reference sequence). This CDR3 comprises 14 residues. CDR3 residues: CASSLGVSNQPQHF. The CDR3 region has the DNA TGTGCCAGCAGCTTAGGGGTTAGCAATCAGCCCCAGCATTTT. Full variable domain (rest looked up from reference TRBV7-9 and TRBJ1-5): DTGVSQNPRHKITKRGQNVTFRCDPISEHNRLYWYRQTLGQGPEFLTYFQNEAQLEKSRLLSDRFSAERPKGSFSTLEIQRTEQGDSAMYLCASSLGVSNQPQHFGDGTRLSIL.

This chain joins TRBV5-1 and TRBJ1-4; D unclear. The V and J ends lost 0 bases and 7 bases respectively, with 16 bases between them. There are 16 residues in the CDR3. The germline V gene has CDR1 SGHRS and CDR2 YFSETQ. The CDR3 DNA reads TGCGCCAGCAGCTTGGCCGGACGAGGTTCGAGTGAAAAACTGTTTTTT. Encoded protein: CASSLAGRGSSEKLFF.

The gene calls are TRBV6-6 and TRBJ1-5, with D uncertain. The ends were cut back, 5 bases at V and 2 bases at J, with 10 bases in the middle. Germline CDR1 reads MNHNY; CDR2 reads SVGAGI (reference sequence). CDR3 size: 14 residues. The DNA of the CDR3 is TGTGCCAGCAGTACTGACACTGGCAATCAGCCCCAGCATTTT. This codes for CASSTDTGNQPQHF.